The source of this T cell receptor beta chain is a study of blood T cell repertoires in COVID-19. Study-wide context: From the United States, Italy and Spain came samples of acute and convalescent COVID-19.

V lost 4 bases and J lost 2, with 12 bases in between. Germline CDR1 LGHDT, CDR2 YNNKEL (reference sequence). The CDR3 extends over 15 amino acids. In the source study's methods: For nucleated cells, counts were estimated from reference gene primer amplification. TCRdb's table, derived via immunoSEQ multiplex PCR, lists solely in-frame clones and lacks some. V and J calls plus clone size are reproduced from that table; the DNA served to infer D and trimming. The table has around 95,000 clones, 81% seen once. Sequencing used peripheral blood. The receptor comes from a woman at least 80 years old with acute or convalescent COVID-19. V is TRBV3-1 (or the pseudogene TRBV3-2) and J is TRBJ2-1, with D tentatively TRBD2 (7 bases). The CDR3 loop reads CASSPRGGPYNEQFF. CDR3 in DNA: TGTGCCAGCAGCCCGAGGGGGGGCCCCTACAATGAGCAGTTCTTC.